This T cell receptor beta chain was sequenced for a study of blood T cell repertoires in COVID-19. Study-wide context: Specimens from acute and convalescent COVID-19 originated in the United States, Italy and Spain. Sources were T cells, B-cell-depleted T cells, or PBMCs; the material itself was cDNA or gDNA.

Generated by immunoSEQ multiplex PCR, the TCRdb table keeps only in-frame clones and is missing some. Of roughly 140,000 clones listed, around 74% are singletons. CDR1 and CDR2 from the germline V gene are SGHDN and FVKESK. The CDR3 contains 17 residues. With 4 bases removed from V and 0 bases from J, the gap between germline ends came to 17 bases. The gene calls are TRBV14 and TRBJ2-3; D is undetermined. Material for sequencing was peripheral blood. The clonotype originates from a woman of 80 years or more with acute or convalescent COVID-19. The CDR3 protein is CASSPDTVLFSTDTQYF. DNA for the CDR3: TGTGCCAGCAGCCCCGACACGGTATTGTTTAGCACAGATACGCAGTATTTT.